The present T cell receptor beta chain was sequenced within a study of T-cell reconstitution after alpha-beta-depleted transplantation in children. Overall study findings and caveats: A year post-transplant, T-cell counts and diversity derived mostly from newly produced T cells. Reports say that about two months after transplant, the alpha-beta T cells came out of several hundred graft clones that had expanded. Surviving recipient T cells and thymic progenitors accounted for the high day-60 TCRbeta diversity observed in some patients.

This clonotype was picked up many times. Its antigen is not known. Library preparation (for TCRbeta) was performed with unique molecular identifiers. Using its own MiXCR run on the PCR reads, TCRdb lists one record per CDR3 protein. The sample lists around 450,000 distinct CDR3 sequences; about 10% were seen once. This specimen consisted of PBMCs, obtained before TCRalphabeta/CD19-depleted stem cell transplant. The clonotype originates from a child younger than 10 with inherited bone marrow failure, due to receive a stem cell transplant.

CDR3 in DNA: TGTGCCAGCAGCTCTGGACAGGGAAAGAACAATGAGCAGTTCTTC. Its translation is CASSSGQGKNNEQFF. The chain joins TRBV7-9 to TRBJ2-1, with 8 bases identical to TRBD1. From germline, CDR1 is SEHNR and CDR2 FQNEAQ (reference sequence). CDR3 size: 15 residues. The V segment lost 4 bases and the J segment 5 bases; nucleotides outside the gene matches: 7.